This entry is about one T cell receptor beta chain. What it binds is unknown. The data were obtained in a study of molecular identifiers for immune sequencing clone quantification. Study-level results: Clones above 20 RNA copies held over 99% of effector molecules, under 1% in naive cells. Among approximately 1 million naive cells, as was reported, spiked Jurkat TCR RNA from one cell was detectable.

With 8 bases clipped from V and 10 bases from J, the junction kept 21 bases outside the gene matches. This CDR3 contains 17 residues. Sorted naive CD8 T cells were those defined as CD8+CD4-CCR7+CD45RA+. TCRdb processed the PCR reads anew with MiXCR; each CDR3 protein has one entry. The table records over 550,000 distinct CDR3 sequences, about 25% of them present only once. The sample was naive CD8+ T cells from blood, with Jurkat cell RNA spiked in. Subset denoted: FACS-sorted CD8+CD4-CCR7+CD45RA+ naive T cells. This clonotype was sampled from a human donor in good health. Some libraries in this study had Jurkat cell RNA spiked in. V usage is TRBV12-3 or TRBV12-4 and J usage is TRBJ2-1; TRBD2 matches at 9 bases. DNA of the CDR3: TGTGCCAGCCCCTGTGGGCGGGGGGGCTTTGTTCCGCGGGAGCAGTTCTTC. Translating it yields CASPCGRGGFVPREQFF.